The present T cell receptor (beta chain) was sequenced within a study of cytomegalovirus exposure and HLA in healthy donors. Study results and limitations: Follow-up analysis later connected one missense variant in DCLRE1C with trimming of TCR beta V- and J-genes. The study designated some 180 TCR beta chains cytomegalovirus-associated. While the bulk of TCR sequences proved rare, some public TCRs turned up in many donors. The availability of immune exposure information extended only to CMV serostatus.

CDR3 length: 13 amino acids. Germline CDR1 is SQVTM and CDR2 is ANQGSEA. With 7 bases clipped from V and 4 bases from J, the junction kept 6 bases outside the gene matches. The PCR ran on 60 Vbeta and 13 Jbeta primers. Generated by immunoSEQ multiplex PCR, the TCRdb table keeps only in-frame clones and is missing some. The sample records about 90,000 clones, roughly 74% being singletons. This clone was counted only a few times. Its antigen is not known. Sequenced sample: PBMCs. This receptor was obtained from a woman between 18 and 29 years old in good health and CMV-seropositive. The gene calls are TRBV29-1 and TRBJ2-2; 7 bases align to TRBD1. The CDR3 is CSARTGGTGELFF. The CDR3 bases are TGCAGCGCCCGGACAGGCGGCACCGGGGAGCTGTTTTTT.